This TCR beta chain was obtained from a study of CD8 T cells in ankylosing spondylitis. CDR1 is LNHNV, CDR2 YYDKDF, per germline (reference sequence). V shed 0 bases and J shed 10 bases, with 15 bases lying between them. This CDR3 has 15 amino acids. The study, taken as a whole, reports: Among TCR beta sequences, a motif of eight highly homologous variants appeared characteristic of ankylosing spondylitis blood. Within peripheral blood, clones linked to disease were CD8+ and relatively rare.

This clonotype appeared a few times. Antigen specificity is unknown. In TCRdb, the 5' RACE reads were re-called with MiXCR into one record per CDR3 protein. The sample contains approximately 540,000 distinct CDR3 sequences, approximately 11% of which appear only once. V gene TRBV15 combines with J gene TRBJ2-2; no reliable D call. Material for sequencing was blood, either unsorted or a sorted T cell fraction (not recorded which). This TCR derives from a male donor with ankylosing spondylitis. The CDR3 coding sequence is TGTGCCACCAGCAGAGATGGTTTAGCTGGCTTGGAGCTGTTTTTT. The encoded protein is CATSRDGLAGLELFF. The variable domain in full, completed from reference TRBV15 and TRBJ2-2, reads DAMVIQNPRYQVTQFGKPVTLSCSQTLNHNVMYWYQQKSSQAPKLLFHYYDKDFNNEADTPDNFQSRRPNTSFCFLDIRSPGLGDTAMYLCATSRDGLAGLELFFGEGSRLTVL.